The 10 T cell receptor beta chains in this list originate from one sample, sequenced in a study of T cells after yellow fever vaccination. TCRdb reprocessed the 5' RACE reads via MiXCR and lists one record per CDR3 protein. The sample shows a few hundred thousand distinct CDR3 sequences, about 19% of them seen only once. Specimen: PBMCs, collected 15 days after the yellow fever booster vaccination. The receptors come from a man in his thirties or forties who received the YFV17D yellow fever vaccine.

The chain combines TRBV19 with TRBJ2-1; the match to TRBD2 covers 8 bases. J was trimmed by 6 bases and V by 7 bases; bases with no gene match: 11. The CDR3 sequence is 15 residues long. Germline CDR1 LNHDA, CDR2 SQIVND (reference sequence). In DNA form, the CDR3 reads TGTGCCAGTACCCTAGGCGGGAGGTTCGCCAATGAGCAGTTCTTC. This sequence encodes CASTLGGRFANEQFF.

This clonotype was seen a handful of times. The V call is TRBV7-9, the J call TRBJ1-4; D uncertain. This CDR3 has 15 residues. Between the trimmed V and J ends, which lost 5 bases and 0 bases, there was a span of 10 bases. Per the germline V gene, CDR1 is SEHNR and CDR2 is FQNEAQ (reference sequence). The CDR3 nucleotides are TGTGCCAGCAGCCTAGTCCAGACAACTAATGAAAAACTGTTTTTT. Its translation: CASSLVQTTNEKLFF.

A few counts support this clonotype. V gene TRBV24-1 combines with J gene TRBJ1-5; D is perhaps TRBD1 (5 bases). CDR3 length equals 12 residues. Germline loops: CDR1 KGHDR, CDR2 SFDVKD. The V end was cut by 4 bases, the J end by 7 bases, with 7 bases between. The CDR3 region is CATSEGGQPQHF. The CDR3 DNA is TGTGCCACCAGTGAGGGGGGGCAGCCCCAGCATTTT.

The V and J genes are TRBV9 and TRBJ2-7; tentatively, D is TRBD2 (5 bases). CDR3 length: 15 residues. V lost 0 bases and J lost 3, with 13 bases in between. CDR1 SGDLS and CDR2 YYNGEE come from the germline V gene. CDR3 nucleotides: TGTGCCAGCAGCGTAGAAGGCGAGGGCGGCTACGAGCAGTACTTC. Protein: CASSVEGEGGYEQYF. Full variable domain (rest looked up from reference TRBV9 and TRBJ2-7): DSGVTQTPKHLITATGQRVTLRCSPRSGDLSVYWYQQSLDQGLQFLIQYYNGEERAKGNILERFSAQQFPDLHSELNLSSLELGDSALYFCASSVEGEGGYEQYFGPGTRLTVT.

This clonotype has a handful of counts. The rearrangement links TRBV18 to TRBJ1-4, with 9 bases matching TRBD1. V lost 3 bases, J lost 0 bases, and 5 bases stayed unmatched. The CDR3 runs 17 residues. Germline V lookup: CDR1 KGHSH, CDR2 LQKENI. The CDR3 here is CASSPLDRGATNEKLFF. Written as DNA, the CDR3 is TGTGCCAGCTCACCGCTGGACAGGGGAGCAACTAATGAAAAACTGTTTTTT.

This clonotype has just a few counts. The chain links TRBV12-3 or TRBV12-4 to TRBJ2-5; D uncertain. The CDR3 sequence is 12 residues long. Trimming left V 8 bases short and J 2 bases short, with 9 bases between. For the CDR3, the DNA is TGTGCCAGCCGCCGGCAACAAGAGACCCAGTACTTC. Translated: CASRRQQETQYF.

The chain carries TRBV29-1 and TRBJ2-7; TRBD1 is a possible D gene (6 bases). V was shortened by 7 bases and J by 2 bases, with 12 bases between the two germline ends. Germline values: CDR1 SQVTM, CDR2 ANQGSEA. The CDR3 has 12 amino acids. The CDR3, as DNA: TGCAGCGCGGGACACGGAGCCTACGAGCAGTACTTC. Its translation: CSAGHGAYEQYF.

This clonotype appeared a few times. The V and J genes are TRBV20-1 and TRBJ2-1; a weak D match, TRBD2 (5 bases). In germline, CDR1 is DFQATT, CDR2 SNEGSKA (reference sequence). Trimming stripped 6 bases from V and 7 bases from J, with 13 bases between. CDR3 size: 12 residues. This chain's CDR3 is CSARRTGNEQFF. In nucleotides, the CDR3 is TGCAGTGCGCGAAGGACGGGGAATGAGCAGTTCTTC.

J is TRBJ1-2 and V is TRBV5-1; weak D call: TRBD1 (6 bases). V lost 0 bases and J lost 5, with 14 bases in between. This CDR3 is built from 15 residues. Germline CDR1 is SGHRS and CDR2 is YFSETQ. The CDR3 reads CASSLAGDNSYGYTF. In nucleotides, the CDR3 is TGCGCCAGCAGCTTGGCAGGGGACAACTCGTATGGCTACACCTTC.

This clonotype was detected a few times. The rearrangement uses TRBV3-1 and TRBJ2-1; D gene ambiguous. Germline V gene lookup returns CDR1 LGHDT and CDR2 YNNKEL (reference sequence). V was clipped by 8 bases and J by 4 bases, with 15 bases between them. The CDR3 runs to 14 residues. The CDR3 spells CASSVSRRYNEQFF. CDR3 sequence (DNA): TGTGCCAGCTCAGTCTCCCGAAGGTACAATGAGCAGTTCTTC.